The subject of this entry is one T cell receptor (beta chain). Antigen: not known. This sample is drawn from a study of shared clonotypes between healthy human individuals. Study background: Each donor's CD8 memory used one plate, CD8 naive two, each CD4 subset three. Whole-study results and caveats: Naive subsets usually exceeded memory subsets in estimated richness. The small donor group covered limited genetic and exposure diversity.

It was CD45RO-negative cells, positively selected for CCR7, that made up naive CD8 cells, with terminally differentiated effector memory CD45RA+ cells excluded. Germline V gives CDR1 SGHRS, CDR2 YFSETQ. The CDR3 loop spans 13 amino acids. Germline trimming cut 3 bases from V and 5 bases from J; bases unmatched to any gene: 4. Sequencing was performed with immunoSEQ multiplex PCR; in TCRdb, only in-frame clones are kept and a portion is missing. Of over 800,000 clones listed, approximately 92% are singletons. Source material: naive CD8+ T cells sorted from blood. This clonotype was obtained from a man aged 30 to 39 in good health. V gene TRBV5-1 combines with J gene TRBJ2-7; the match to TRBD1 covers 8 bases. CDR3 in amino acids: CASSYGQGNEQYF. CDR3 sequence (DNA): TGCGCCAGCAGCTACGGACAGGGCAACGAGCAGTACTTC.